This T cell receptor (beta chain) came from a study of blood T cell repertoires in COVID-19. The overall study: T cells, B-cell-depleted T cells, or PBMCs supplied cDNA or gDNA.

This CDR3 has 14 residues. Unmatched junction bases numbered 1, after V lost 2 bases and J lost 2 bases. CDR1 is MNHEY and CDR2 is SMNVEV in the germline V gene (reference sequence). In the study's own analysis: Reference gene primer amplification yielded estimated nucleated cell counts. Assay: immunoSEQ multiplex PCR; the TCRdb copy retains only in-frame clones and omits some. D and trimming come from the DNA, and the V and J calls and clone size come from that table. The sample has approximately 52,000 clones; 85% to 90% are singletons. The source is a man between 70 and 80 years old with acute or convalescent COVID-19. V and J are TRBV27 and TRBJ1-2; 8 bases align to TRBD1. Source material: peripheral blood. DNA of the CDR3: TGTGCCAGCAGTTTAAGGACAGGGAACTATGGCTACACCTTC. The encoded protein is CASSLRTGNYGYTF.